Listed here are 20 T cell receptor beta chains from one sample, sequenced in a study of OX40 agonist ivuxolimab in advanced cancers. Profiled with immunoSEQ multiplex PCR; TCRdb holds only in-frame clones, not every one. The sample yields approximately 39,000 clones, approximately 78% seen once. Specimen: CD4+ or CD8+ T cells sorted from blood, collected in a trial of the OX40 agonist ivuxolimab. The origin of the receptors is an adult with an advanced solid tumor such as melanoma, head and neck, liver or kidney cancer.

The chain has TRBV6-1 and TRBJ2-4; 10 nucleotides line up with TRBD1. After removal of 7 bases from V and 0 bases from J, the junction contained 9 bases not matched to a gene. Germline V gene lookup returns CDR1 MNHNS and CDR2 SASEGT. The CDR3 is made up of 17 amino acids. This CDR3 reads CASNERGQGIAKNIQYF. In DNA form, the CDR3 reads TGTGCCAGCAATGAGAGGGGACAGGGGATAGCCAAAAACATTCAGTACTTC.

The rearrangement uses TRBV27 and TRBJ2-7; perhaps TRBD1 as D (7 bases). The germline V and J ends were trimmed by 10 bases and 7 bases, with 14 bases remaining between them. The germline gives CDR1 MNHEY, CDR2 SMNVEV (reference sequence). This CDR3 region has 11 residues. CDR3 sequence: CATSTGREQYF. CDR3 nucleotide sequence: TGTGCCACCTCGACAGGGAGGGAGCAGTACTTC.

This clone has only one observation. The junction does not match germline at one end; this may be a read error. The chain recombines TRBV7-8 with TRBJ1-1; tentatively, D is TRBD1 (5 bases). The CDR3 sequence is 15 residues long. Looked up from germline, CDR1 is SGHVS and CDR2 is FQNEAQ. In DNA, the CDR3 is TGTGCCAGCAGCTTAGCCCAGGGCGTGAACGCTGAAGCTTTCTTT. Its protein product is CASSLAQGVNAEAFF. Supplemented by reference TRBV7-8 and TRBJ1-1, the full variable domain reads GAGVSQSPRYKVAKRGQDVALRCDPISGHVSLFWYQQALGQGPEFLTYFQNEAQLDKSGLPSDRFFAERPEGSVSTLKIQRTQQEDSAVYLCASSLAQGVNAEAFFGQGTRLTVV.

The rearrangement links TRBV5-4 to TRBJ2-2; 9 bases align to TRBD1. Germline V gives CDR1 SGHNT, CDR2 YYREEE (reference sequence). This CDR3 comprises 15 residues. V lost 4 bases and J lost 7; bases outside the gene matches: 8. CDR3 protein: CASSVGQGVRGELFF. CDR3 sequence (DNA): TGTGCCAGCAGCGTGGGACAGGGAGTACGCGGGGAGCTGTTTTTT.

The V gene is TRBV6-1, the J gene TRBJ1-2; D gene ambiguous. Germline V gives CDR1 MNHNS, CDR2 SASEGT. V dropped 3 bases and J dropped 4 bases, with 9 bases sitting between them. The length of the CDR3 is 13 residues. CDR3 protein: CASSDPDFYGYTF. The CDR3 DNA reads TGTGCCAGCAGTGATCCAGACTTCTATGGCTACACCTTC.

The chain joins TRBV5-1 to TRBJ1-1; tentative D call: TRBD1 (6 bases). The V and J ends lost 0 bases and 4 bases respectively, with 10 bases between them. The germline CDR1 and CDR2 sequences are SGHRS and YFSETQ. CDR3 size: 14 residues. The CDR3 region is CASSLVTGSTEAFF. The CDR3 nucleotides read TGCGCCAGCAGCTTGGTCACAGGGAGCACTGAAGCTTTCTTT.

In its sample, this clone was seen a few times. This chain joins TRBV28 and TRBJ1-5; possible D gene TRBD1, 6 bases. This CDR3 spans 14 amino acids. V lost 7 bases to trimming and J lost 7 bases, with 17 bases between them. In germline, CDR1 is MDHEN, CDR2 SYDVKM. CDR3 in amino acids: CASTPLQGLQPQHF. CDR3 nucleotide sequence: TGTGCCAGCACTCCACTACAGGGATTACAGCCCCAGCATTTT. The variable domain in full, completed from reference TRBV28 and TRBJ1-5, reads DVKVTQSSRYLVKRTGEKVFLECVQDMDHENMFWYRQDPGLGLRLIYFSYDVKMKEKGDIPEGYSVSREKKERFSLILESASTNQTSMYLCASTPLQGLQPQHFGDGTRLSIL.

The chain recombines TRBV28 with TRBJ2-5; the D gene could be TRBD1 or TRBD2 (7 bases each). Germline V gene sequence: CDR1 MDHEN, CDR2 SYDVKM. This CDR3 contains 13 residues. The V and J ends lost 5 bases and 5 bases respectively, with 12 bases between them. The CDR3 DNA reads TGTGCCAGCAGTCCCAGGGGGGGCGAGACCCAGTACTTC. This encodes CASSPRGGETQYF. The whole variable domain, remainder taken from reference TRBV28 and TRBJ2-5, is DVKVTQSSRYLVKRTGEKVFLECVQDMDHENMFWYRQDPGLGLRLIYFSYDVKMKEKGDIPEGYSVSREKKERFSLILESASTNQTSMYLCASSPRGGETQYFGPGTRLLVL.

This chain uses TRBV2 with TRBJ2-2, with 8 bases lining up with TRBD2. Germline CDR1 is SNHLY and CDR2 is FYNNEI. V lost 8 bases to trimming and J lost 3 bases; unmatched junction nucleotides: 8. The CDR3 extends over 15 amino acids. The CDR3 loop is CASSGRRGDTGELFF. CDR3 coding DNA: TGTGCCAGCTCGGGGCGGCGGGGGGACACCGGGGAGCTGTTTTTT.

This chain uses TRBV19 with TRBJ2-4; 9 bases line up with TRBD1. J gave up 3 bases and V 9 bases, and 9 bases lay outside the gene matches. CDR1 is LNHDA and CDR2 is SQIVND in the germline V gene (reference sequence). The CDR3 runs 15 residues. Here the CDR3 reads CASTPATGGKNIQYF. The CDR3 nucleotides are TGTGCCAGCACACCTGCGACAGGGGGCAAAAACATTCAGTACTTC.

This CDR3 is CASSPRASSYNEQFF. The DNA of the CDR3 is TGTGCCAGCAGCCCCCGGGCAAGCTCCTACAATGAGCAGTTCTTC. V gene TRBV9 combines with J gene TRBJ2-1; D call uncertain. CDR3 length: 15 amino acids. Per germline, CDR1 SGDLS and CDR2 YYNGEE. The ends were cut back, 4 bases at V and 0 bases at J, with 11 bases in the middle.

The genes are TRBV30 and TRBJ2-5; 10 positions match TRBD2. This CDR3 has 14 residues. With 6 bases clipped from V and 2 bases from J, the junction kept 6 bases outside the gene matches. CDR1 and CDR2 from the germline V gene are GTSNPN and SVGIG (reference sequence). CDR3 loop: CACSSGGSQETQYF. The CDR3 bases are TGTGCCTGTAGTAGCGGGGGGTCACAAGAGACCCAGTACTTC. Full variable domain (remainder filled in from reference TRBV30 and TRBJ2-5): SQTIHQWPATLVQPVGSPLSLECTVEGTSNPNLYWYRQAAGRGLQLLFYSVGIGQISSEVPQNLSASRPQDRQFILSSKKLLLSDSGFYLCACSSGGSQETQYFGPGTRLLVL.

This clone occurred a few times. The V and J genes are TRBV11-2 and TRBJ2-5; D gene unclear. Germline values: CDR1 SGHAT, CDR2 FQNNGV. The CDR3 has 14 residues. V was pared by 5 bases and J by 1 base, with 11 bases between. This CDR3 is CASSPVVGQETQYF. The CDR3 nucleotides read TGTGCCAGCAGCCCCGTTGTGGGCCAAGAGACCCAGTACTTC.

The CDR3 spells CASSLYGAGGNTEAFF. CDR3 DNA sequence: TGTGCCAGCAGCTTGTACGGGGCGGGAGGGAACACTGAAGCTTTCTTT. The rearrangement links TRBV5-8 to TRBJ1-1, with D possibly matching TRBD1 (5 bases). The length of the CDR3 is 16 residues. Trimming left V 1 base short and J 1 base short, with 14 bases between. Germline CDR1 reads SGHTS; CDR2 reads YDEGEE.

The chain recombines TRBV6-6 with TRBJ1-5, with D unclear. The CDR3 sequence is 15 residues long. V was trimmed by 7 bases and J by 0 bases, leaving 13 bases between them. Germline V gene data show CDR1 as MNHNY and CDR2 as SVGAGI (reference sequence). CDR3 in DNA: TGTGCCAGCAAGCAGGACCCTACTAGCAATCAGCCCCAGCATTTT. Translating it yields CASKQDPTSNQPQHF.

The chain joins TRBV5-1 to TRBJ2-7; TRBD1 aligns across 7 bases. The CDR3 loop spans 16 amino acids. After removal of 0 bases from V and 4 bases from J, the junction contained 10 bases not matched to a gene. From germline, CDR1 is SGHRS and CDR2 YFSETQ. The CDR3 DNA is TGCGCCAGCAGCTTGGGACACCGGGACAGTAAGTACGAGCAGTACTTC. It is translated as CASSLGHRDSKYEQYF.

The chain joins TRBV7-6 to TRBJ2-1; either TRBD1 or TRBD2 may fit D (5 bases each). There are 13 residues in the CDR3. Trimming pared 5 bases from V and 5 bases from J, leaving 10 bases between. Germline lookup yields CDR1 SGHVS and CDR2 FNYEAQ. CDR3 bases: TGTGCCAGCAGCCCGGGACCGCACAATGAGCAGTTCTTC. Translated, it gives CASSPGPHNEQFF.

This clone appeared a single time. The CDR3 loop is CASSYDRGNEQFF. The CDR3 bases are TGTGCCAGCAGTTACGACAGGGGTAATGAGCAGTTCTTC. The chain links TRBV6-5 to TRBJ2-1, with 8 bases matching TRBD1. This CDR3 spans 13 amino acids. With 2 bases clipped from V and 7 bases from J, the junction kept 1 base outside the gene matches. CDR1 and CDR2 from the germline V gene are MNHEY and SVGAGI.

This clone occurred once. J is TRBJ2-2 and V is TRBV5-5; the match to TRBD2 covers 7 bases. Per germline, CDR1 SGHKS and CDR2 YYEKEE (reference sequence). The CDR3 runs to 15 residues. Unmatched junction bases numbered 3, after V lost 4 bases and J lost 0 bases. This chain's CDR3 is CASSGGLANTGELFF. For the CDR3, the DNA is TGTGCCAGCAGCGGAGGACTAGCGAACACCGGGGAGCTGTTTTTT.

This clone was detected a few times. The CDR3 DNA is TGCGCCAGCAGCTTGGTTCCCGGGGAGCTGTTTTTT. Protein: CASSLVPGELFF. The chain employs TRBV5-1 and TRBJ2-2; D not certain. The germline gives CDR1 SGHRS, CDR2 YFSETQ. V lost 0 bases, J lost 6 bases, and 3 bases lay in between. This CDR3 spans 12 amino acids.